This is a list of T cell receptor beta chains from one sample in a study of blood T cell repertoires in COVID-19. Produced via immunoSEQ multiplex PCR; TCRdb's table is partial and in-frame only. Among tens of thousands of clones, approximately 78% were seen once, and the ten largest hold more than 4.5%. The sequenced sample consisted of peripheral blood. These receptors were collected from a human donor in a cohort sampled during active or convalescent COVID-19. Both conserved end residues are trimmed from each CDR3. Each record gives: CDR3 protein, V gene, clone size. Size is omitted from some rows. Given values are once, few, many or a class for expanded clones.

ASSLRRGQGVSYEPQY | TRBV7-9 | NA
ASGGSNQETQY | TRBV2 | NA
SGQVNTEAF | TRBV29-1 | NA
ASSSSPTNYGYT | TRBV3-1/TRBV3-2 | NA
AWSRLAGGSSREQY | TRBV30 | NA
ASSPPGVKVGEQY | TRBV7-9 | NA
ASRNAGGLNYGYT | TRBV13 | NA
ASSEGTGGSNEKLF | TRBV10-2 | NA
ASSQGAGETQY | TRBV14 | once
ASSLRGQGIYEQY | TRBV5-5 | NA
ASSLAGQGAIEQF | TRBV5-1 | NA
ASSVAQNTEAF | TRBV9 | few
ASSQGSGGAGDTQY | TRBV4-2 | NA
ASSYRASRTDTQY | TRBV6-2/TRBV6-3 | NA
ASLPRDRGVAEAF | TRBV27 | NA
ASSDDRLTTYEQY | TRBV6-1 | once
ASSLGLRVAEQY | TRBV11-2 | NA
ASSIGGENTEAF | TRBV19 | NA
ASWPWRGPSSYSGELF | TRBV9 | NA
ASSERGDPREQY | TRBV2 | NA
ASSPIQENYGYT | TRBV18 | NA
ASSQDPESYGYT | TRBV4-2 | NA
ASSPWTSGGNEQY | TRBV3-1/TRBV3-2 | NA
ATSAGTVITDTQY | TRBV24-1 | NA
ASTMTSGGSQETQY | TRBV7-9 | few
ASRRRGGSSYNEQF | TRBV7-9 | NA
ASSLASRRGSGTEAF | TRBV5-4 | NA
SVLWETGEELF | TRBV29-1 | NA
ASSFSGVFGEKLF | TRBV5-8 | NA
ASSLLARMVLAGRTAGNSPLH | TRBV28 | NA
ASSLKAGGLVEQF | TRBV19 | NA
SAGVGSTNTEAF | TRBV20-1 | few
ASRPGQHSNQPQH | TRBV6-5 | NA
ASSRGAGTYGYT | TRBV5-8 | NA
ASSSMNRDRADYGYT | TRBV5-1 | few
ASGRGQNNEQF | TRBV12-3/TRBV12-4 | NA
ASSQPGQGDLKLF | TRBV3-1/TRBV3-2 | NA
ASSITGGSYEQY | TRBV19 | few
ASGAGGSYEQY | TRBV5-1 | once
ASSQATSGGRSTDTQY | TRBV4-2 | NA
AWGEFYSNQPQH | TRBV30 | NA
ASSFELAGAATSTDTQY | TRBV7-8 | NA
ASSLARLGADTQY | TRBV7-2 | NA
ASSSRNWTHSTDTQY | TRBV6-2/TRBV6-3 | NA
ASRPTGESEQY | TRBV6-5 | few
ASSLVGFFRGSGNTIY | TRBV5-5 | NA
ASSLAGATEAF | TRBV12-3/TRBV12-4 | few
ASSPGHSYEQY | TRBV18 | NA
ASSSTRDHSYNEQF | TRBV3-1/TRBV3-2 | NA
ASSETAVSYNEQF | TRBV2 | NA
ASAPGAGGPKETQY | TRBV12-5 | once
ASSFDRGRAF | TRBV7-9 | NA